This T cell receptor (beta chain) emerged from a study of T cell responses to AZD1222 COVID-19 vaccine. Germline values: CDR1 LGHDT, CDR2 YNNKEL (reference sequence). V was shortened by 1 base and J by 3 bases, with 4 bases between the two germline ends. The CDR3 covers 12 residues. Note on this clone: What it recognizes is unknown.

Only in-frame clones appear in the TCRdb table, and some are missing; sequencing was by immunoSEQ multiplex PCR. This sample has approximately 190,000 clones; roughly 92% occur once, and the top ten carry 1% to 1.5%. Study results and limitations: Repertoires were obtained solely post-peak T cell response. Clonal diversity may have been underestimated, and the donors were mostly white British, with more females than males. At study baseline, merely roughly 6 AZD1222 recipients were seropositive. Spike-wide coverage was observed for vaccine-associated CD4 TCRs, with dominant responses at 160-218 and 743-854.

The sample here was peripheral blood, taken on day 0 of AZD1222 vaccination. The receptor was derived from an adult in good health. The chain uses TRBV3-1 (or the pseudogene TRBV3-2) and TRBJ2-7; D unresolved. DNA for the CDR3: TGTGCCAGCAGCCAAGCAGTCTACGAGCAGTACTTC. Translating gives CASSQAVYEQYF.